This passage covers 18 T cell receptor beta chains from one sample sequenced in a study of long-term antiretroviral therapy in people with HIV. immunoSEQ v3.0 was run at survey level. Method: immunoSEQ multiplex PCR; TCRdb's copy keeps in-frame clones and lacks some. The table records under 50,000 clones, around nine tenths of them present only once. This specimen consisted of unsorted PBMCs, obtained 0.1 years before starting antiretroviral therapy. Receptors originate from a woman aged 45-59 years with HIV.

The chain carries TRBV11-1 and TRBJ2-1, with 13 bases identical to TRBD2. The V gene's germline CDR1 is SGHAT and CDR2 FQDESV (reference sequence). V lost 6 bases and J lost 10; bases outside the gene matches: 9. The length of the CDR3 is 15 residues. CDR3: CASSLALAGGREQFF. The CDR3 nucleotides read TGTGCCAGCAGTCTAGCACTAGCGGGGGGGAGAGAGCAGTTCTTC. Full variable domain (outside the CDR3, taken from reference TRBV11-1 and TRBJ2-1): EAEVAQSPRYKITEKSQAVAFWCDPISGHATLYWYRQILGQGPELLVQFQDESVVDDSQLPKDRFSAERLKGVDSTLKIQPAELGDSAMYLCASSLALAGGREQFFGPGTRLTVL.

Turning to this clone: At the DNA level, this CDR3 is encoded by other sequences in the same sample as well. This sequence joins TRBV5-4 and TRBJ1-5; D may be TRBD1 (5 bases). The ends were cut back, 4 bases at V and 5 bases at J, with 10 bases in the middle. The germline gives CDR1 SGHNT, CDR2 YYREEE (reference sequence). The CDR3 loop spans 13 amino acids. Here the CDR3 DNA reads TGTGCCAGCAGCCAGGGTGGGGATCAGCCCCAGCATTTT. As protein: CASSQGGDQPQHF.

V is TRBV13 and J is TRBJ2-7; possible D gene TRBD2, 5 bases. Germline V gives CDR1 PRHDT, CDR2 FYEKMQ (reference sequence). This CDR3 region has 13 residues. The ends were cut back, 6 bases at V and 7 bases at J, with 16 bases in the middle. CDR3 residues: CASRQWTVEEQYF. CDR3 in DNA: TGTGCCAGCAGGCAATGGACTGTTGAGGAGCAGTACTTC.

The chain uses TRBV5-6 and TRBJ1-2, with D tentatively TRBD1 (6 bases). Between the trimmed V and J ends, which lost 4 bases and 5 bases, there was a span of 9 bases. Germline CDR1 reads SGHDT; CDR2 reads YYEEEE. This CDR3 comprises 12 residues. Here the CDR3 reads CASSQQGYGYTF. The DNA for the CDR3 is TGTGCCAGCAGCCAACAGGGTTATGGCTACACCTTC.

The gene calls are TRBV4-2 and TRBJ1-3; D remains ambiguous. Trimming shortened V by 0 bases and J by 0 bases, and 9 bases separated the two germline ends. The CDR3 is 16 residues long. Germline CDR1 reads LGHNA; CDR2 reads YNFKEQ. The CDR3 loop is CASSQDSGYSGNTIYF. The CDR3 bases are TGTGCCAGCAGCCAAGATTCGGGTTACTCTGGAAACACCATATATTTT.

This chain joins TRBV10-3 and TRBJ2-7; D perhaps matches TRBD2 (7 bases). The V gene's germline CDR1 is ENHRY and CDR2 SYGVKD. The CDR3 is 16 residues long. The V end lost 0 bases, the J end lost 5 bases, and 17 bases lay between the germline ends. DNA of the CDR3: TGTGCCATCAGTGAGTCGACGGGGGGCGGGGTACACGAGCAGTACTTC. Its protein is CAISESTGGGVHEQYF.

The chain uses TRBV10-1 and TRBJ2-7; D unresolved. The germline gives CDR1 WNHNN, CDR2 SYGVQD (reference sequence). There are 14 residues in the CDR3. Between the trimmed V and J ends, which lost 0 bases and 3 bases, there was a span of 9 bases. The CDR3: CASSESVTDYEQYF. CDR3 nucleotides: TGCGCCAGCAGTGAGTCTGTTACGGACTACGAGCAGTACTTC.

The rearrangement uses TRBV27 and TRBJ1-2; the D gene is possibly TRBD1 (5 bases). Germline values: CDR1 MNHEY, CDR2 SMNVEV (reference sequence). Trimming left V 6 bases short and J 8 bases short, with 19 bases between. The length of the CDR3 is 14 residues. CDR3 nucleotide sequence: TGTGCCAGCAGAACAGCCGGGGCCCCGCAGGGCTACACCTTC. It codes for CASRTAGAPQGYTF.

This clone came up a few times. V and J are TRBV7-6 and TRBJ2-3; TRBD2 is a possible D gene (6 bases). The ends were cut back, 1 base at V and 2 bases at J, with 10 bases in the middle. Germline V gives CDR1 SGHVS, CDR2 FNYEAQ. The length of the CDR3 is 15 residues. The CDR3 spells CASSLGLVLTDTQYF. The CDR3 DNA sequence: TGTGCCAGCAGCTTAGGACTAGTCCTCACAGATACGCAGTATTTT.

This clone was counted a single time. J is TRBJ1-1 and V is TRBV13; no reliable D call. The CDR3 totals 14 residues. The V end lost 5 bases, the J end lost 0 bases, and 10 bases lay between the germline ends. Germline V gives CDR1 PRHDT, CDR2 FYEKMQ (reference sequence). The CDR3 bases are TGTGCCAGCAGCCCCAGACTGATGAACACTGAAGCTTTCTTT. Amino acid sequence: CASSPRLMNTEAFF. Looking up the rest from reference TRBV13 and TRBJ1-1 gives the full variable domain: AAGVIQSPRHLIKEKRETATLKCYPIPRHDTVYWYQQGPGQDPQFLISFYEKMQSDKGSIPDRFSAQQFSDYHSELNMSSLELGDSALYFCASSPRLMNTEAFFGQGTRLTVV.

This chain links TRBV19 with TRBJ1-5; TRBD1 might be the D (6 bases). This CDR3 is 17 amino acids long. In germline, CDR1 is LNHDA, CDR2 SQIVND (reference sequence). V was clipped by 3 bases and J by 0 bases, with 15 bases between them. The CDR3 reads CASSIINRDPSNQPQHF. CDR3 coding DNA: TGTGCCAGTAGTATTATTAACAGGGACCCTAGCAATCAGCCCCAGCATTTT.

DNA of the CDR3: TGTGCCAGCAGTCGGGTGGGGGGGGTGGACATTCAGTACTTC. Residues: CASSRVGGVDIQYF. V and J are TRBV25-1 and TRBJ2-4; 7 bases are shared with TRBD2. The germline gives CDR1 MGHDK, CDR2 SYGVNS. V dropped 5 bases and J dropped 8; count of bases not matched to a gene: 9. The CDR3 is 14 residues long.

With regard to this clone: Different DNA sequences within this sample yield the same CDR3. J is TRBJ2-5 and V is TRBV5-1; 10 bases are a match to TRBD1. V was pared by 0 bases and J by 4 bases, with 6 bases of the junction left unmatched. The CDR3 runs to 16 residues. From germline, CDR1 is SGHRS and CDR2 YFSETQ. CDR3 nucleotides: TGCGCCAGCAGCTTGGGACAGGGGGCTTTTGGAGAGACCCAGTACTTC. Its protein product is CASSLGQGAFGETQYF.

The chain carries TRBV29-1 and TRBJ2-1, with D perhaps assigned TRBD1 or TRBD2 (5 bases each). In germline, CDR1 is SQVTM, CDR2 ANQGSEA. V lost 5 bases, J lost 5 bases, and 16 bases lay in between. The CDR3 runs to 14 residues. The CDR3 DNA is TGCAGCGTTTATCACACCGGGGCACACAATGAGCAGTTCTTC. Its protein is CSVYHTGAHNEQFF.

This chain joins TRBV2 and TRBJ2-1; D remains unclear. Germline-derived CDR1 and CDR2 are SNHLY and FYNNEI. The V and J ends lost 8 bases and 10 bases respectively, with 18 bases between them. The CDR3 loop spans 13 amino acids. The CDR3 loop reads CASHRGPLWEQFF. The CDR3 DNA is TGTGCCAGCCACCGAGGACCCCTTTGGGAGCAGTTCTTC.

The rearrangement uses TRBV19 and TRBJ2-1, with 10 bases that match TRBD1. Germline V CDR1 and CDR2: LNHDA, SQIVND (reference sequence). V lost 7 bases to trimming and J lost 7 bases; unmatched junction nucleotides: 7. The CDR3 is 14 residues long. The CDR3 DNA sequence: TGTGCCAGTAAACGACAGGGGGCGTTGAATGAGCAGTTCTTC. The encoded protein is CASKRQGALNEQFF.

The chain links TRBV5-6 to TRBJ2-6; possibly TRBD1 or TRBD2 for D (5 bases each). V lost 3 bases to trimming and J lost 0 bases, with 7 bases between them. CDR3 length equals 15 residues. Germline lookup yields CDR1 SGHDT and CDR2 YYEEEE. In DNA, the CDR3 is TGTGCCAGCAGCTCGGGACCCTCTGGGGCCAACGTCCTGACTTTC. Translated, it gives CASSSGPSGANVLTF.

The chain links TRBV9 to TRBJ1-6; D might be TRBD1 (5 bases). From germline, CDR1 is SGDLS and CDR2 YYNGEE. V dropped 3 bases and J dropped 0 bases, with 10 bases sitting between them. The CDR3 contains 16 residues. The CDR3 loop reads CASSGDASSYNSPLHF. The CDR3 DNA follows: TGTGCCAGCAGCGGGGACGCAAGCTCCTATAATTCACCCCTCCACTTT.